This T cell receptor (beta chain) comes out of a study of response to subunit inactivated influenza vaccine. MiXCR, run by TCRdb on the RT-PCR reads, gives a single entry per CDR3 protein. This table holds around 530,000 distinct CDR3 sequences, 15% to 20% found once. Trimming removed 3 bases from V and 6 bases from J; junction bases left unmatched: 6. The CDR3 covers 15 residues. Per germline, CDR1 LGHDT and CDR2 YNNKEL (reference sequence). The chain has TRBV3-1 and TRBJ2-2, with 8 bases that match TRBD2. The sample in question was CD4+ T cells sorted from PBMCs, obtained less than 30 months after vaccination. The source of this sequence is a man aged 50-75 years who received an inactivated influenza vaccine. CDR3 region: CASSHERERAGELFF. CDR3 DNA: TGTGCCAGCAGCCACGAGCGGGAGCGAGCCGGGGAGCTGTTTTTT.